Listed below are T cell receptor beta chains from one sample, sequenced in a study of blood T cell repertoires in COVID-19. Method: immunoSEQ multiplex PCR; TCRdb's copy keeps in-frame clones and lacks some. The sample consists of some 170,000 clones, about 81% of them appearing once. Sequencing was carried out using peripheral blood. The source of these receptors is a human donor in a cohort sampled during active COVID-19. CDR3s include the opening cysteine and the closing phenylalanine or tryptophan. The order of the fields is CDR3 protein, CDR3 DNA, clone size, J gene, D gene, CDR3 length, V gene. A D gene is named only where the DNA matches it firmly. Rows give clone size only sometimes, using once, few, many, or a class for an expanded clone.

CDR3 protein: CASSYLAGGRETQYF; CDR3 DNA: TGTGCCAGCAGTTACCTAGCGGGGGGCCGGGAGACCCAGTACTTC; clone size: -; J gene: TRBJ2-5; D gene: TRBD2; CDR3 length: 15; V gene: TRBV6-5
CDR3 protein: CASSLGTGVNIQYF; CDR3 DNA: TGTGCCAGCAGCCTAGGGACAGGGGTGAACATTCAGTACTTC; clone size: -; J gene: TRBJ2-4; D gene: TRBD1; CDR3 length: 14; V gene: TRBV7-8
CDR3 protein: CAIRTGDNSPLHF; CDR3 DNA: TGTGCCATCAGGACAGGGGATAATTCACCCCTCCACTTT; clone size: -; J gene: TRBJ1-6; D gene: TRBD1; CDR3 length: 13; V gene: TRBV10-3
CDR3 protein: CSVSTGIGNQPQHF; CDR3 DNA: TGCAGCGTATCGACAGGGATAGGCAATCAGCCCCAGCATTTT; clone size: -; J gene: TRBJ1-5; D gene: TRBD1; CDR3 length: 14; V gene: TRBV29-1
CDR3 protein: CASSPWMEGSYEQYF; CDR3 DNA: TGTGCCAGCAGCCCCTGGATGGAGGGTTCCTACGAGCAGTACTTC; clone size: -; J gene: TRBJ2-7; D gene: -; CDR3 length: 15; V gene: TRBV5-6
CDR3 protein: CATISQGGRYEQYF; CDR3 DNA: TGTGCCACCATTAGCCAGGGTGGAAGGTACGAGCAGTACTTC; clone size: -; J gene: TRBJ2-7; D gene: -; CDR3 length: 14; V gene: TRBV7-2
CDR3 protein: CASSLKGDRSYNEQFF; CDR3 DNA: TGTGCCAGTAGTCTTAAAGGGGACAGATCATACAATGAGCAGTTCTTC; clone size: -; J gene: TRBJ2-1; D gene: TRBD1; CDR3 length: 16; V gene: TRBV19
CDR3 protein: CASRASYSEQFF; CDR3 DNA: TGTGCCAGCAGGGCTAGCTATAGTGAGCAGTTCTTC; clone size: -; J gene: TRBJ2-1; D gene: -; CDR3 length: 12; V gene: TRBV27
CDR3 protein: CASSLPGDGNQPQHF; CDR3 DNA: TGTGCCAGCAGTTTACCGGGGGATGGCAATCAGCCCCAGCATTTT; clone size: -; J gene: TRBJ1-5; D gene: -; CDR3 length: 15; V gene: TRBV28
CDR3 protein: CASSLKGGGYNEQFF; CDR3 DNA: TGTGCCAGCAGCTTGAAAGGGGGGGGGTACAATGAGCAGTTCTTC; clone size: -; J gene: TRBJ2-1; D gene: -; CDR3 length: 15; V gene: TRBV5-4
CDR3 protein: CASRTSGKETQYF; CDR3 DNA: TGTGCCAGCAGGACTAGCGGTAAAGAGACCCAGTACTTC; clone size: -; J gene: TRBJ2-5; D gene: TRBD2; CDR3 length: 13; V gene: TRBV3-1/TRBV3-2
CDR3 protein: CASSLVGTGTGELFF; CDR3 DNA: TGCGCCAGCAGCTTGGTGGGGACAGGGACCGGGGAGCTGTTTTTT; clone size: -; J gene: TRBJ2-2; D gene: TRBD1; CDR3 length: 15; V gene: TRBV5-1
CDR3 protein: CAISEMDRGYTGELFF; CDR3 DNA: TGTGCCATCAGTGAGATGGACAGGGGGTACACCGGGGAGCTGTTTTTT; clone size: many; J gene: TRBJ2-2; D gene: TRBD1; CDR3 length: 16; V gene: TRBV10-3
CDR3 protein: CASSQVGGSGGADTQYF; CDR3 DNA: TGCGCCAGCAGCCAGGTTGGGGGAAGCGGGGGGGCAGATACGCAGTATTTT; clone size: -; J gene: TRBJ2-3; D gene: TRBD2; CDR3 length: 17; V gene: TRBV4-3
CDR3 protein: CAISERGQGNTGELFF; CDR3 DNA: TGTGCCATCAGTGAGCGGGGACAGGGGAACACCGGGGAGCTGTTTTTT; clone size: once; J gene: TRBJ2-2; D gene: TRBD1; CDR3 length: 16; V gene: TRBV10-3
CDR3 protein: CASSIERTGLGYTF; CDR3 DNA: TGTGCCAGTAGTATAGAGAGGACAGGGCTTGGCTACACCTTC; clone size: many; J gene: TRBJ1-2; D gene: TRBD1; CDR3 length: 14; V gene: TRBV19
CDR3 protein: CASNSDRNGYTF; CDR3 DNA: TGTGCCAGCAACTCGGACAGAAATGGCTACACCTTC; clone size: -; J gene: TRBJ1-2; D gene: -; CDR3 length: 12; V gene: TRBV5-7
CDR3 protein: CASSLDRAVLYGYTF; CDR3 DNA: TGCGCCAGCAGCCTAGACAGGGCAGTTCTCTATGGCTACACCTTC; clone size: -; J gene: TRBJ1-2; D gene: TRBD1; CDR3 length: 15; V gene: TRBV4-3
CDR3 protein: CASSRTGGSGANVLTF; CDR3 DNA: TGTGCCAGCAGCCGGACAGGGGGCTCTGGGGCCAACGTCCTGACTTTC; clone size: many; J gene: TRBJ2-6; D gene: TRBD1; CDR3 length: 16; V gene: TRBV6-4
CDR3 protein: CASSSDPGQVKKLFF; CDR3 DNA: TGTGCCAGCAGCTCAGATCCGGGACAGGTGAAAAAACTGTTTTTT; clone size: -; J gene: TRBJ1-4; D gene: TRBD1; CDR3 length: 15; V gene: TRBV7-6
CDR3 protein: CASSLYRRSGSSYNEQFF; CDR3 DNA: TGTGCCAGCAGTTTGTACAGAAGAAGCGGGTCCTCCTACAATGAGCAGTTCTTC; clone size: -; J gene: TRBJ2-1; D gene: -; CDR3 length: 18; V gene: TRBV27
CDR3 protein: CASRPSQTLYNEQFF; CDR3 DNA: TGTGCCAGCAGGCCTAGTCAGACGCTCTACAATGAGCAGTTCTTC; clone size: few; J gene: TRBJ2-1; D gene: -; CDR3 length: 15; V gene: TRBV7-9
CDR3 protein: CAISVWAGISSYEQYF; CDR3 DNA: TGTGCCATCAGTGTGTGGGCGGGAATTAGCTCCTACGAGCAGTACTTC; clone size: few; J gene: TRBJ2-7; D gene: -; CDR3 length: 16; V gene: TRBV10-3
CDR3 protein: CASSLLGTGHQETQYF; CDR3 DNA: TGTGCCAGCAGTTTACTCGGGACAGGGCACCAAGAGACCCAGTACTTC; clone size: -; J gene: TRBJ2-5; D gene: TRBD1; CDR3 length: 16; V gene: TRBV27
CDR3 protein: CASSYGWEGYNEQFF; CDR3 DNA: TGTGCCAGCAGTTACGGGTGGGAGGGATACAATGAGCAGTTCTTC; clone size: -; J gene: TRBJ2-1; D gene: TRBD2; CDR3 length: 15; V gene: TRBV6-6
CDR3 protein: CAISDSTEAFF; CDR3 DNA: TGTGCCATCTCTGACAGCACTGAAGCTTTCTTT; clone size: once; J gene: TRBJ1-1; D gene: -; CDR3 length: 11; V gene: TRBV10-3
CDR3 protein: CATRTGSSGGETQYF; CDR3 DNA: TGTGCCACCAGGACCGGGTCGTCTGGGGGGGAGACCCAGTACTTC; clone size: -; J gene: TRBJ2-5; D gene: -; CDR3 length: 15; V gene: TRBV6-5
CDR3 protein: CASSPHFTSGGAYNEQFF; CDR3 DNA: TGTGCCAGCAGTCCACACTTTACTAGCGGGGGGGCCTACAATGAGCAGTTCTTC; clone size: -; J gene: TRBJ2-1; D gene: TRBD2; CDR3 length: 18; V gene: TRBV6-2/TRBV6-3
CDR3 protein: CASSGQGASYNEQFF; CDR3 DNA: TGTGCCAGCAGCGGACAGGGGGCCTCCTACAATGAGCAGTTCTTC; clone size: -; J gene: TRBJ2-1; D gene: TRBD1; CDR3 length: 15; V gene: TRBV7-9
CDR3 protein: CASSPIDYGYTF; CDR3 DNA: TGTGCCAGCAGCCCTATCGATTATGGCTACACCTTC; clone size: -; J gene: TRBJ1-2; D gene: -; CDR3 length: 12; V gene: TRBV28
CDR3 protein: CASSLDRTNTEAFF; CDR3 DNA: TGTGCCAGCAGCTTGGACAGGACGAACACTGAAGCTTTCTTT; clone size: few; J gene: TRBJ1-1; D gene: TRBD1; CDR3 length: 14; V gene: TRBV7-8